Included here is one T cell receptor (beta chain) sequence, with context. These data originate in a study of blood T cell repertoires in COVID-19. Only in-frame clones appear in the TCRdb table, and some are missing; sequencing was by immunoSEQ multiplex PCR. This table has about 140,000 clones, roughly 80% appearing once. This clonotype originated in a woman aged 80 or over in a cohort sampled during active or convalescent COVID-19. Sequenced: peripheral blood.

The CDR3, as DNA: TGTGCCAGCAGCTTACCGACGGTGGGGAGTTCACCCCTCCACTTT. The encoded protein is CASSLPTVGSSPLHF. This chain joins TRBV7-2 and TRBJ1-6; no definite D call. Trimming removed 2 bases from V and 9 bases from J, with 14 bases in between. CDR3 length equals 15 residues. Germline CDR1 and CDR2: SGHTA and FQGNSA. Drawing the rest from reference TRBV7-2 and TRBJ1-6, the complete variable domain is GAGVSQSPSNKVTEKGKDVELRCDPISGHTALYWYRQSLGQGLEFLIYFQGNSAPDKSGLPSDRFSAERTGGSVSTLTIQRTQQEDSAVYLCASSLPTVGSSPLHFGNGTRLTVT.